The rows below give T cell receptor beta chains drawn from one sample of a study of blood T cells in healthy people across ages. TCRdb re-called the 5' RACE reads with MiXCR, one entry per CDR3 protein. Of roughly 640,000 distinct CDR3 sequences in the sample, less than 35% were seen once. The sequencing sample was made of blood. The receptor set was obtained from an elderly woman in good health. The CDR3 runs from the conserved cysteine through the conserved F or W. Fields, in order: V gene, D gene, J gene, clone size, CDR3 DNA, CDR3 protein. The D gene is left open where the match is weak. Not every row has a clone size; where given, it reads once, few, many or a size class.

v_gene: TRBV28; d_gene: .; j_gene: TRBJ1-1; abundance: few; CDR3nt: TGTGCCAGCAAGTCGGCAGGGGAAGGCACTGAAGCTTTCTTT; CDR3aa: CASKSAGEGTEAFF
v_gene: TRBV6-5; d_gene: .; j_gene: TRBJ1-1; abundance: few; CDR3nt: TGTGCCAGCAGTGGGGGGGAACGGACCACTGAAGCTTTCTTT; CDR3aa: CASSGGERTTEAFF
v_gene: TRBV6-6; d_gene: TRBD1; j_gene: TRBJ2-5; abundance: .; CDR3nt: TGTGCCAGCAGTTACCCGGACAGGGGGCGAGAGACCCAGTACTTC; CDR3aa: CASSYPDRGRETQYF
v_gene: TRBV7-9; d_gene: TRBD2; j_gene: TRBJ2-1; abundance: many; CDR3nt: TGTGCCAGCAGCTTAGATCGTGGACTAGTGGCGAGCTCCTACAATGAGCAGTTCTTC; CDR3aa: CASSLDRGLVASSYNEQFF
v_gene: TRBV7-2; d_gene: .; j_gene: TRBJ1-5; abundance: many; CDR3nt: TGTGCCAGCAGCTTAGAGGGGGGAGTAGGCGATCAGCCCCAGCATTTT; CDR3aa: CASSLEGGVGDQPQHF
v_gene: TRBV7-9; d_gene: .; j_gene: TRBJ1-2; abundance: .; CDR3nt: TGTTCCAGCAGCTTCAGGGGTGACTATGGCTACACCTTC; CDR3aa: CSSSFRGDYGYTF
v_gene: TRBV19; d_gene: .; j_gene: TRBJ1-1; abundance: .; CDR3nt: TGTGCCAGTAGCTCGACGGGGAACAGGGCCGGTCAACGGTTAAGTGAAGCTTTCTTT; CDR3aa: CASSSTGNRAGQRLSEAFF
v_gene: TRBV7-6; d_gene: .; j_gene: TRBJ2-1; abundance: .; CDR3nt: TGTGCCAGCAGCTTAGATTCCTACGAGCAGTTCTTC; CDR3aa: CASSLDSYEQFF
v_gene: TRBV15; d_gene: .; j_gene: TRBJ2-7; abundance: many; CDR3nt: TGTGCCACCAGCAGAGATCTCGGGACCGAGCAGTACTTC; CDR3aa: CATSRDLGTEQYF
v_gene: TRBV27; d_gene: TRBD1; j_gene: TRBJ1-2; abundance: few; CDR3nt: TGTGCCAGCGGCCCTGCTTGGGCGACAGGGGGCGGTGGCTACACCTTC; CDR3aa: CASGPAWATGGGGYTF
v_gene: TRBV6-6; d_gene: .; j_gene: TRBJ2-1; abundance: few; CDR3nt: TGTGCCAGCAGGAATGTTCTCCAGGGATGGGGTGAGACCCAGTTCTTC; CDR3aa: CASRNVLQGWGETQFF
v_gene: TRBV3-1; d_gene: .; j_gene: TRBJ2-7; abundance: many; CDR3nt: TGTGCCAGCAGCCAAGGGGGGGTCAGCGAGCAGTACTTC; CDR3aa: CASSQGGVSEQYF
v_gene: TRBV11-2; d_gene: TRBD1; j_gene: TRBJ2-3; abundance: many; CDR3nt: TGTGCCAGCAGCTTAGTGCCAGGGGGCAACACAGATACGCAGTATTTT; CDR3aa: CASSLVPGGNTDTQYF
v_gene: TRBV13; d_gene: .; j_gene: TRBJ2-1; abundance: .; CDR3nt: TGTGCCAGCAGCTCACGACAACACGACGCGGGAAACAATGAGCAGTTCTTC; CDR3aa: CASSSRQHDAGNNEQFF
v_gene: TRBV30; d_gene: .; j_gene: TRBJ2-7; abundance: many; CDR3nt: TGTGCCTGGAGTTTGATCCCCTACGAGCAGTACTTC; CDR3aa: CAWSLIPYEQYF
v_gene: TRBV6-2/TRBV6-3; d_gene: TRBD1; j_gene: TRBJ1-5; abundance: .; CDR3nt: TGTGCCAGCAGTATCCGCCCTACAGGGGTAGGCAATCAGCCCCAGCATTTT; CDR3aa: CASSIRPTGVGNQPQHF
v_gene: TRBV20-1; d_gene: TRBD2; j_gene: TRBJ2-7; abundance: .; CDR3nt: TGCAGTGCCTGGGTGGCTAGCGGCTACGAGCAGTACTTC; CDR3aa: CSAWVASGYEQYF
v_gene: TRBV30; d_gene: .; j_gene: TRBJ2-1; abundance: .; CDR3nt: TGTGCCTGGAAGTCGGGTATTTTAAATGAGCAGGACTTC; CDR3aa: CAWKSGILNEQDF
v_gene: TRBV20-1; d_gene: .; j_gene: TRBJ1-2; abundance: many; CDR3nt: TGCAGTGCTAGAGATCAAGGCAGCAGTCATTATGGCTACACCTTC; CDR3aa: CSARDQGSSHYGYTF
v_gene: TRBV30; d_gene: TRBD1; j_gene: TRBJ1-1; abundance: .; CDR3nt: TGTGCCTGGAGTCCTCAGACAGGGCCGCACGCTGAAGCTTTCTTT; CDR3aa: CAWSPQTGPHAEAFF
v_gene: TRBV20-1; d_gene: .; j_gene: TRBJ2-5; abundance: many; CDR3nt: TGCAGTGCTAGACCCCCCATCGCGGCTCGAGAGACCCAGTACTTC; CDR3aa: CSARPPIAARETQYF
v_gene: TRBV5-6; d_gene: .; j_gene: TRBJ1-2; abundance: many; CDR3nt: TGTGCCAGCAGCTCCCGGGGGGTGCGACTCCATGGCTACACCTTC; CDR3aa: CASSSRGVRLHGYTF
v_gene: TRBV5-1; d_gene: TRBD2; j_gene: TRBJ2-1; abundance: many; CDR3nt: TGCGCCAGCAGCTTGGTAGCGGGGGGGCCTAATGAGCAGTTCTTC; CDR3aa: CASSLVAGGPNEQFF
v_gene: TRBV28; d_gene: .; j_gene: TRBJ2-1; abundance: .; CDR3nt: TGTGCCAGCAGTTTCTCCACCGGGCGGTTCTTC; CDR3aa: CASSFSTGRFF
v_gene: TRBV7-9; d_gene: TRBD1; j_gene: TRBJ1-1; abundance: .; CDR3nt: TGTGCCAGCAGCTTAGGTCAGGGGGCGGCCACTGAAGCTTTCTTT; CDR3aa: CASSLGQGAATEAFF
v_gene: TRBV9; d_gene: .; j_gene: TRBJ2-1; abundance: .; CDR3nt: TGTGCCAGCACCATAGTTGAGGCAGGGCCCCAGTTCTTC; CDR3aa: CASTIVEAGPQFF
v_gene: TRBV20-1; d_gene: TRBD2; j_gene: TRBJ2-5; abundance: many; CDR3nt: TGCAGTGCTAGAGTCCCTAGCGGGGGGCTTCAAGAGACCCAGTACTTC; CDR3aa: CSARVPSGGLQETQYF
v_gene: TRBV12-3/TRBV12-4; d_gene: TRBD1; j_gene: TRBJ2-3; abundance: .; CDR3nt: TGTGCCAGCAGTTCGGGACAGAATGGGGATGCGCAATATTTT; CDR3aa: CASSSGQNGDAQYF
v_gene: TRBV7-9; d_gene: .; j_gene: TRBJ1-1; abundance: many; CDR3nt: TGTGCCAGCGGAGACAGAAAGACGAACACTGAAGCTTTCTTT; CDR3aa: CASGDRKTNTEAFF
v_gene: TRBV5-1; d_gene: TRBD1; j_gene: TRBJ1-1; abundance: .; CDR3nt: TGCGCCAGCAGCTGCCAGGGGGCGGGGTACACTGAAGCTTTCTTT; CDR3aa: CASSCQGAGYTEAFF
v_gene: TRBV5-5; d_gene: TRBD1; j_gene: TRBJ1-2; abundance: many; CDR3nt: TGTGCCGCCAGCAAATTTGGACAGGCGAACTATGGCTACACCTTC; CDR3aa: CAASKFGQANYGYTF
v_gene: TRBV20-1; d_gene: TRBD2; j_gene: TRBJ2-3; abundance: many; CDR3nt: TGCAGTGCTACGCCTCTAGCGGGGGGCCAAAGAGATACGCAGTATTTT; CDR3aa: CSATPLAGGQRDTQYF
v_gene: TRBV20-1; d_gene: .; j_gene: TRBJ1-5; abundance: many; CDR3nt: TGCAGTGCCCGAGCTTCCTATAGCAATCAGCCCCAGCATTTT; CDR3aa: CSARASYSNQPQHF
v_gene: TRBV7-2; d_gene: .; j_gene: TRBJ1-6; abundance: .; CDR3nt: TGTGCCAGCAGCTTATTCAACAGCGGATCACCCCCCCACTTT; CDR3aa: CASSLFNSGSPPHF
v_gene: TRBV2; d_gene: .; j_gene: TRBJ1-1; abundance: .; CDR3nt: TGTGCCAGCAGTGAATGGGGATCCGGCACTGAAGCTTTCTTT; CDR3aa: CASSEWGSGTEAFF
v_gene: TRBV6-6; d_gene: .; j_gene: TRBJ1-5; abundance: .; CDR3nt: TGTGCCAGCAGCGGACAGACTGATCAGCCCCAGCATTTT; CDR3aa: CASSGQTDQPQHF
v_gene: TRBV7-7; d_gene: .; j_gene: TRBJ2-2; abundance: .; CDR3nt: TGTGCCAGCAGCCCTACGGGACAACTAAACACCGGGGAGCTGTTTTTT; CDR3aa: CASSPTGQLNTGELFF
v_gene: TRBV3-1; d_gene: TRBD2; j_gene: TRBJ2-1; abundance: many; CDR3nt: TGTGCCAGCAGCCCCGTTAGCGGGGGGGCCCTGGATGAGCAGTTCTTC; CDR3aa: CASSPVSGGALDEQFF
v_gene: TRBV11-2; d_gene: TRBD2; j_gene: TRBJ2-1; abundance: few; CDR3nt: TGTGCCAGCAGCTTAGATCGCGGGAGGGGGGGCAATGAGCAGTTCTTC; CDR3aa: CASSLDRGRGGNEQFF
v_gene: TRBV7-2; d_gene: TRBD1; j_gene: TRBJ1-5; abundance: .; CDR3nt: TGTGCCAGCAGCATGGAGACAGGGGGCTTGGAGCCCCAGCATTTT; CDR3aa: CASSMETGGLEPQHF
v_gene: TRBV7-9; d_gene: .; j_gene: TRBJ2-5; abundance: few; CDR3nt: TGTGCCAGTAGCTTAATACGAGATGAGCAGTACTTC; CDR3aa: CASSLIRDEQYF
v_gene: TRBV10-3; d_gene: TRBD1; j_gene: TRBJ2-7; abundance: many; CDR3nt: TGTGCCATCAGCGTCAGCGAGGGACAGATACGCTACGAGCAGTACTTC; CDR3aa: CAISVSEGQIRYEQYF